This entry features one T cell receptor (beta chain) sequence. CDR3 length: 18 amino acids. From germline, CDR1 is MNHNY and CDR2 SVGAGI (reference sequence). Unmatched junction bases numbered 16, after V lost 5 bases and J lost 2 bases. As originally analysed: It was from reference gene primer amplification that nucleated cell counts were estimated. The data were produced by immunoSEQ multiplex PCR, yet TCRdb's version contains in-frame clones alone and is incomplete. The DNA was the basis for D and trimming; V, J and clone size are from that table. The sample holds about 170,000 clones, less than 85% seen once. This sample is part of a study of blood T cell repertoires in COVID-19. Study in general: T cells, B-cell-depleted T cells, or PBMCs provided the cDNA or gDNA that served as material.

This sequence was found in a woman aged 50 to 60 who had recovered from COVID-19. Sequenced input: PBMCs or T cells enriched from blood (not recorded which). J is TRBJ2-3 and V is TRBV6-6; 7 bases map to TRBD1. CDR3 region: CASSPRRLGTDITDTQYF. In DNA form, the CDR3 reads TGTGCCAGCAGTCCAAGACGACTCGGGACAGACATCACAGATACGCAGTATTTT.